This passage covers 25 T cell receptor beta chains from one sample sequenced in a study of blood T cell repertoires in COVID-19. Profiled with immunoSEQ multiplex PCR; TCRdb holds only in-frame clones, not every one. The sample lists around 200,000 clones, around 85% occurring once. Sequencing was performed on PBMCs or T cells enriched from blood (not recorded which). The receptors originated from a man aged 40-49 years who had recovered from COVID-19.

The CDR3 here is CASRSGRNTGELFF. The CDR3 nucleotides are TGTGCCAGCAGAAGCGGGAGGAACACCGGGGAGCTGTTTTTT. The chain uses TRBV6-5 and TRBJ2-2; 8 bases map to TRBD2. The V and J ends lost 6 bases and 1 base, in that order; junction bases with no gene match: 1. CDR1 and CDR2 (germline): MNHEY, SVGAGI. This CDR3 has 14 residues.

In this sample, this clone turned up once. The CDR3 DNA sequence: TGTGCCAGCAGCTCGAGTGGGGCGGGCTACACCTTC. It specifies CASSSSGAGYTF. The rearrangement links TRBV7-8 to TRBJ1-2; D possibly corresponds to TRBD1 (5 bases). CDR3 length: 12 residues. Germline V gives CDR1 SGHVS, CDR2 FQNEAQ. V was pared by 4 bases and J by 8 bases, with 11 bases between.

V usage is TRBV15 and J usage is TRBJ2-1, with 7 bases lining up with TRBD2. Germline V gene sequence: CDR1 LNHNV, CDR2 YYDKDF (reference sequence). V shed 4 bases, J shed 12 bases, and the junction held 3 bases outside the gene matches. CDR3 length equals 11 residues. CDR3 sequence: CATSTRLAQFF. The CDR3 DNA is TGTGCCACCAGCACGCGACTAGCGCAGTTCTTC.

This clone was seen just once. The gene calls are TRBV11-3 and TRBJ2-7; the D gene is possibly TRBD1 (5 bases). The CDR3 has 11 amino acids. V was shortened by 4 bases and J by 6 bases, with 7 bases between the two germline ends. In germline, CDR1 is SGHNT, CDR2 YENEEA. CDR3: CASSWGTEQYF. CDR3 sequence (DNA): TGTGCCAGCAGCTGGGGCACCGAGCAGTACTTC.

The J gene is TRBJ2-7, the V gene TRBV7-2, with a weak D call TRBD1 (6 bases). CDR1 and CDR2 (germline): SGHTA, FQGNSA. This CDR3 has 15 residues. Trimming removed 3 bases from V and 5 bases from J, with 17 bases in between. The CDR3 DNA sequence: TGTGCCAGCAGCTTCCAAGCAGGGGCGACGGACGAGCAGTACTTC. Protein: CASSFQAGATDEQYF.

The rearrangement links TRBV7-9 to TRBJ2-7, with D possibly matching TRBD1 (6 bases). CDR1 and CDR2 (germline): SEHNR, FQNEAQ (reference sequence). The CDR3 totals 14 residues. Trimming cost V 1 base and J 2 bases, with 9 bases left between them. The CDR3 loop reads CASSLGTEPYEQYF. The CDR3, as DNA: TGTGCCAGCAGCTTAGGGACAGAACCCTACGAGCAGTACTTC. The variable domain in full, completed from reference TRBV7-9 and TRBJ2-7, reads DTGVSQNPRHKITKRGQNVTFRCDPISEHNRLYWYRQTLGQGPEFLTYFQNEAQLEKSRLLSDRFSAERPKGSFSTLEIQRTEQGDSAMYLCASSLGTEPYEQYFGPGTRLTVT.

The genes are TRBV11-2 and TRBJ2-1; maybe TRBD2 (6 bases). The length of the CDR3 is 18 residues. V shed 2 bases and J shed 0 bases, with 17 bases lying between them. CDR1 is SGHAT and CDR2 is FQNNGV in the germline V gene. CDR3 region: CASSLYTLRESSYNEQFF. CDR3 DNA sequence: TGTGCCAGCAGCTTATATACTCTCCGGGAGAGCTCCTACAATGAGCAGTTCTTC.

V usage is TRBV5-4 and J usage is TRBJ2-7; TRBD1 matches at 10 bases. Germline CDR1 reads SGHNT; CDR2 reads YYREEE (reference sequence). Trimming cost V 3 bases and J 3 bases; bases outside gene matches: 3. The CDR3 is 14 residues long. The CDR3 sequence: CASSWDRGIYEQYF. The CDR3 nucleotides read TGTGCCAGCAGCTGGGACAGGGGTATCTACGAGCAGTACTTC. The whole variable domain, remainder taken from reference TRBV5-4 and TRBJ2-7, is ETGVTQSPTHLIKTRGQQVTLRCSSQSGHNTVSWYQQALGQGPQFIFQYYREEENGRGNFPPRFSGLQFPNYSSELNVNALELDDSALYLCASSWDRGIYEQYFGPGTRLTVT.

This chain joins TRBV5-1 and TRBJ2-7; D is perhaps TRBD2 (5 bases). CDR1 and CDR2 (germline): SGHRS, YFSETQ. Deletions cut 5 bases from V and 3 bases from J, with 18 bases between. CDR3 length equals 15 residues. CDR3 bases: TGCGCCAGCAGGGTGGCCCCAGCGGAGTTCTACGAGCAGTACTTC. This gives the protein CASRVAPAEFYEQYF.

The chain recombines TRBV14 with TRBJ1-6; tentatively, D is TRBD1 (6 bases). The CDR3 consists of 15 residues. The germline V and J ends were trimmed by 0 bases and 8 bases, with 11 bases remaining between them. Germline CDR1 reads SGHDN; CDR2 reads FVKESK. Written as DNA, the CDR3 is TGTGCCAGCAGCCAAGATCCAGGGGAGCATTCACCCCTCCACTTT. It yields the protein CASSQDPGEHSPLHF.

This clone was counted many times. This chain connects TRBV11-2 to TRBJ2-2; D uncertain. CDR3 length equals 13 residues. Germline V CDR1 and CDR2: SGHAT, FQNNGV. Trimming took 5 bases from V and 0 from J, leaving 4 bases between them. The CDR3: CASSPTNTGELFF. The CDR3 DNA follows: TGTGCCAGCAGCCCCACGAACACCGGGGAGCTGTTTTTT.

The rearrangement uses TRBV18 and TRBJ1-1; D gene ambiguous. With 2 bases removed from V and 1 base from J, the gap between germline ends came to 11 bases. CDR1 is KGHSH, CDR2 LQKENI, per germline. This CDR3 is built from 15 residues. The CDR3, as DNA: TGTGCCAGCTCACCAGCGACTGGAAGGAACACTGAAGCTTTCTTT. Encoded protein: CASSPATGRNTEAFF.

The chain has TRBV2 and TRBJ1-2; D is unresolved. The CDR3 loop spans 14 amino acids. With 2 bases removed from V and 4 bases from J, the gap between germline ends came to 11 bases. CDR1 and CDR2 from the germline V gene are SNHLY and FYNNEI. In DNA form, the CDR3 reads TGTGCCAGCAGTGAATTGGAGATTTTCTATGGCTACACCTTC. Residues: CASSELEIFYGYTF.

The V call is TRBV7-3, the J call TRBJ2-2, with TRBD1 matching over 12 bases. V was clipped by 0 bases and J by 2 bases; unmatched bases: 1. Per germline, CDR1 SGHTA and CDR2 FQGTGA. CDR3 length: 17 residues. The CDR3 sequence: CASSLTGQGANTGELFF. DNA of the CDR3: TGTGCCAGCAGCTTAACGGGACAGGGGGCTAACACCGGGGAGCTGTTTTTT.

J is TRBJ1-2 and V is TRBV6-6; 9 bases are a match to TRBD1. In germline, CDR1 is MNHNY, CDR2 SVGAGI (reference sequence). The junction had 14 bases not matched to a gene; V was cut back by 4 bases and J by 8 bases. The CDR3 spans 16 residues. CDR3 coding DNA: TGTGCCAGCAGTTCCTTGACAGGGGGACCTACGGCCGGCTACACCTTC. It is translated as CASSSLTGGPTAGYTF.

This chain connects TRBV5-5 to TRBJ2-5; the D gene is possibly TRBD1 (6 bases). This CDR3 is 15 amino acids long. Germline V gene data show CDR1 as SGHKS and CDR2 as YYEKEE (reference sequence). The V gene lost 4 bases and the J gene lost 3 bases, with 16 bases spanning the gap. CDR3 in amino acids: CASSPGLNREETQYF. CDR3 DNA: TGTGCCAGCAGCCCCGGTCTTAACAGGGAAGAGACCCAGTACTTC.

This chain uses TRBV7-2 with TRBJ1-2; 10 bases align to TRBD1. Germline CDR1 reads SGHTA; CDR2 reads FQGNSA. J gave up 4 bases and V 6 bases, and 5 bases lay outside the gene matches. This CDR3 contains 14 residues. This chain's CDR3 is CASRPTGGSYGYTF. The DNA of the CDR3 is TGTGCCAGCAGGCCGACAGGGGGCAGCTATGGCTACACCTTC.

This clone came up once. The genes are TRBV4-3 and TRBJ2-3, with TRBD2 matching over 10 bases. Germline V gene lookup returns CDR1 LGHNA and CDR2 YSLEER. The CDR3 consists of 21 residues. V trimming: 4 bases; J trimming: 1 base; junction bases outside the gene matches: 20. CDR3 residues: CASSPYPGLAPSEGRTDTQYF. CDR3 DNA: TGCGCCAGCAGCCCCTACCCGGGACTAGCGCCTTCTGAGGGGCGCACAGATACGCAGTATTTT.

The gene calls are TRBV6-5 and TRBJ2-3; 14 nucleotides match TRBD2. Looked up from germline, CDR1 is MNHEY and CDR2 is SVGAGI. The CDR3 runs 16 residues. V lost 4 bases and J lost 1; bases outside the gene matches: 1. The CDR3 bases are TGTGCCAGCAGTTTGGGACTAGCGGGAGGCACAGATACGCAGTATTTT. This sequence encodes CASSLGLAGGTDTQYF.

This chain links TRBV18 with TRBJ1-5; 8 nucleotides align to TRBD1. The germline V gene encodes CDR1 KGHSH and CDR2 LQKENI. This CDR3 comprises 14 residues. Trimming at V came to 3 bases and at J to 4 bases, leaving 2 bases not matched to a gene. CDR3 amino acids: CASSPDRVNQPQHF. In DNA form, the CDR3 reads TGTGCCAGCTCACCGGACAGGGTAAATCAGCCCCAGCATTTT.

The CDR3 protein is CASSQDNVGRRYGYTF. For the CDR3, the DNA is TGTGCCAGCAGCCAAGATAATGTGGGCAGGAGGTATGGCTACACCTTC. V and J are TRBV3-1 (or the pseudogene TRBV3-2) and TRBJ1-2, with unresolved D. V dropped 0 bases and J dropped 5 bases, with 16 bases sitting between them. Looked up from germline, CDR1 is LGHDT and CDR2 is YNNKEL (reference sequence). CDR3 length equals 16 residues.

This clone was picked up a small number of times. The J gene is TRBJ2-3, the V gene TRBV2; maybe TRBD1 (6 bases). Trimming shortened V by 7 bases and J by 2 bases, and 10 bases separated the two germline ends. The CDR3 has 13 residues. Germline V gene data show CDR1 as SNHLY and CDR2 as FYNNEI. The DNA for the CDR3 is TGTGCCAGCAAAGGGACATTCACAGATACGCAGTATTTT. Its translation is CASKGTFTDTQYF.

This chain links TRBV28 with TRBJ2-7, with D uncertain. Germline V gives CDR1 MDHEN, CDR2 SYDVKM. CDR3 size: 11 residues. V was cut by 10 bases and J by 2 bases, with 9 bases left in between. CDR3 sequence (DNA): TGTGCCACTGCGGCGGCCTACGAGCAGTACTTC. It specifies CATAAAYEQYF.

The rearrangement links TRBV10-3 to TRBJ1-1; TRBD1 is a possible D gene (5 bases). Germline V lookup: CDR1 ENHRY, CDR2 SYGVKD. Trimming stripped 0 bases from V and 3 bases from J, with 14 bases between. The CDR3 extends over 16 amino acids. The CDR3 reads CAISESGWGEHTEAFF. DNA for the CDR3: TGTGCCATCAGTGAGTCGGGTTGGGGGGAGCACACTGAAGCTTTCTTT.

The rearrangement links TRBV11-2 to TRBJ2-5; 9 nucleotides line up with TRBD2. The junction had 5 bases not matched to a gene; V was cut back by 1 base and J by 5 bases. Germline CDR1 is SGHAT and CDR2 is FQNNGV. This CDR3 has 15 amino acids. CDR3 protein: CASSLVGSGSETQYF. The CDR3 DNA reads as TGTGCCAGCAGCTTAGTTGGTAGCGGGAGTGAGACCCAGTACTTC.